This T cell receptor (beta chain) was recorded in a study of cytomegalovirus exposure and HLA in healthy donors. The study, taken as a whole, reports: Among immune exposure information, only CMV serostatus was available. Investigators reported 164 TCR beta chains as tied to cytomegalovirus.

As regards this clone: The target antigen is unknown.

Trimming took 0 bases from V and 4 from J; bases not matched to a gene: 6. The CDR3 length is 15 residues. Germline V gene data show CDR1 as SGHRS and CDR2 as YFSETQ. Primers for the PCR totalled 60 Vbeta and 13 Jbeta. Profiling relied on immunoSEQ multiplex PCR, and the TCRdb table lists in-frame clones only, not all of them. The sample consists of 140,000 to 150,000 clones, 75% to 85% of them appearing once. The clonotype was recovered from a man between 35 and 55 years old in good health and CMV-seronegative. Sequenced input: PBMCs. V gene TRBV5-1 combines with J gene TRBJ1-1; 7 bases match TRBD1. The CDR3: CASSLAHKGATEAFF. The CDR3 coding sequence is TGCGCCAGCAGCTTGGCCCATAAGGGGGCCACTGAAGCTTTCTTT.